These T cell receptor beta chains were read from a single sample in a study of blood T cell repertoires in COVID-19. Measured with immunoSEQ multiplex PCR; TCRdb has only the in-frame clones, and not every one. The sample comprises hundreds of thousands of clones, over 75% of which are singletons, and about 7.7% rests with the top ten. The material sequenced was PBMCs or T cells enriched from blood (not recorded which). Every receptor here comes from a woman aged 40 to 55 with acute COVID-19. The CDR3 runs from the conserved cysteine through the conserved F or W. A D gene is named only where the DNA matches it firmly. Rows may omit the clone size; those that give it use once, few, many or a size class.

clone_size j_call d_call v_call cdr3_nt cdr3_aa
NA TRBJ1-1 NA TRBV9 TGTGCCAGCAGTGGAGTAGGAACTGAAGCTTTCTTT CASSGVGTEAFF
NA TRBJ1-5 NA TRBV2 TGTGCCAGCAGTGGGGGGCGGTATCAGCCCCAGCATTTT CASSGGRYQPQHF
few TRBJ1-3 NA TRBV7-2 TGTGCCAGCAGCCAACTGATCTCTGGAAACACCATATATTTT CASSQLISGNTIYF
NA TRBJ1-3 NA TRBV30 TGTGCCTGGAGTGTCGGGGGAAACACCATATATTTT CAWSVGGNTIYF
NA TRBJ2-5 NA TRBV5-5 TGTGCCAGCAGCTTGGAAGGCGGGGCGGGGATCCAAGAGACCCAGTACTTC CASSLEGGAGIQETQYF
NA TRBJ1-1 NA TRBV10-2 TGCGCCAGCAGTGCCAGGGTAAACACTGAAGCTTTCTTT CASSARVNTEAFF
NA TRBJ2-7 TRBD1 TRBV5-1 TGCGCCAGCAGCCCGGACAGGGGGAGCTCCTACGAGCAGTACTTC CASSPDRGSSYEQYF
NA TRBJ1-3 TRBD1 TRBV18 TGTGCCAGCTCACCACGACAGGGGGACACTGGAAACACCATATATTTT CASSPRQGDTGNTIYF
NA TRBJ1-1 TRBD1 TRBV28 TGTGCCAGCAGCCGACGACAGGGGGCCACTGAAGCTTTCTTT CASSRRQGATEAFF
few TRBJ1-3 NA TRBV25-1 TGTGCCAGCAGGAGACTAGCTGGAAACACCATATATTTT CASRRLAGNTIYF
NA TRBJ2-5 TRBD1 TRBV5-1 TGCGCCAGCAGCTTGGGAGGGACAGCAGTACAAGAGACCCAGTACTTC CASSLGGTAVQETQYF
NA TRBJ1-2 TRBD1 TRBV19 TGTGCCAGTAGTCCGGGACAGGTCTTGTGGGGCTACACCTTC CASSPGQVLWGYTF
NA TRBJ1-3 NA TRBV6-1 TGTGCCAGCAGTGAAGTACTCCCTTTTAAGGGAGGTGGAAACACCATATATTTT CASSEVLPFKGGGNTIYF
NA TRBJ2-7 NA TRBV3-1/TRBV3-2 TGTGCCAGCAGCCAAGAGGGGACTGCGACTCTACAGCAGTACTTC CASSQEGTATLQQYF
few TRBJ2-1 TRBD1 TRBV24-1 TGTGCCACCAGTGGCGAGACGGGACAGGAGAACTACAATGAGCAGTTCTTC CATSGETGQENYNEQFF
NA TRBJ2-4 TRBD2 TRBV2 TGTGCCAGCAGTGAAGCTGGGTCGCGGGAGGGCATTCAGTACTTC CASSEAGSREGIQYF
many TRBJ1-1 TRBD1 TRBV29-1 TGCAGCGGACACAGGGGACGGGGCACTGAAGCTTTCTTT CSGHRGRGTEAFF
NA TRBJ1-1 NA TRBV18 TGTGCCAGCTCACCGGCGGAGGTTGGGCGGACTGAAGCTTTCTTT CASSPAEVGRTEAFF
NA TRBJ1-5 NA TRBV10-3 TGTGCCATCAGTGAGTCGGATACAGGGAGCCAGCCCCAGCATTTT CAISESDTGSQPQHF
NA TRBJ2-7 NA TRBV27 TGTGCCAGCAGTACCCAGACAGCCTACGAGCAGTACTTC CASSTQTAYEQYF
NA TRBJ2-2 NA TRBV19 TGTGCCAGTAGTATTTTCTTGAGCTCGGCCGGGGAGCTGTTTTTT CASSIFLSSAGELFF
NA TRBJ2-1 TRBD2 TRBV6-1 TGTGCCAGCAGTGAGGGTCTAGCGGGACCGCGGAATGAGCAGTTCTTC CASSEGLAGPRNEQFF
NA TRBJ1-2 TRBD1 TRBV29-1 TGCAGCACCTCGGACAGGGCCTATGGCTACACCTTC CSTSDRAYGYTF
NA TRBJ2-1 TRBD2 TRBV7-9 TGTGCCAGCAGCCTAGTCCTACTAGCGATTGACAATGAGCAGTTCTTC CASSLVLLAIDNEQFF
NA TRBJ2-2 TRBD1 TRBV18 TGTGCCAGCTCACAGCCGGGACAGGGGGACACCGGGGAGCTGTTTTTT CASSQPGQGDTGELFF
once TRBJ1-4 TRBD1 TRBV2 TGTGCCAGCAGTTCGGGACAGGAGTATGAAAAACTGTTTTTT CASSSGQEYEKLFF
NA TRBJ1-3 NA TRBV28 TGTGCCAGCAGGAACAGGGCTGGAAACACCATATATTTT CASRNRAGNTIYF
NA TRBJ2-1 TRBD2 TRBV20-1 TGCAGTGCTAGTATACCCCGCGCTAGCGGGGGGGCCTTCTACAATGAGCAGTTCTTC CSASIPRASGGAFYNEQFF
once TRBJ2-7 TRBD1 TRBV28 TGTGCCAGCAGTTACGCGAGGGCAGGGGGTTACGAGCAGTACTTC CASSYARAGGYEQYF
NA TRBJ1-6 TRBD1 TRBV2 TGTGCCAGCAACAGGGACAGGGGGCAGTCACCCCTCCACTTT CASNRDRGQSPLHF
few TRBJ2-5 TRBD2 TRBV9 TGTGCCAGCAGCTATGGACTAGCGGGAGGGCCAGAGACCCAGTACTTC CASSYGLAGGPETQYF
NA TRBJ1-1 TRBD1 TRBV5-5 TGTGCCAGCAGCAAGGGACAGGCAATGAACACTGAAGCTTTCTTT CASSKGQAMNTEAFF
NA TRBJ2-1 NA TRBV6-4 TGTGCCAGCTCCCCCGAGGGAGTAGCGTTTAATGAGCAGTTCTTC CASSPEGVAFNEQFF
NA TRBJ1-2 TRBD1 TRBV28 TGTGCCAGCAGTTTGAGTCAGGGGGCGGGTGGCTACACCTTC CASSLSQGAGGYTF
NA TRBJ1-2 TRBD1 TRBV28 TGTGCCAGCAGTCCTCAGGGGGCGCGTTATGGCTACACCTTC CASSPQGARYGYTF
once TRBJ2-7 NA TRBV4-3 TGCGCCAGCAGCCAAGATTTCCAGGGCAGGACCTACGAGCAGTACTTC CASSQDFQGRTYEQYF
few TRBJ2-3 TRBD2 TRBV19 TGTGCCAGTAGTATATCCCGGGGAGGGTCTACGCAGTATTTT CASSISRGGSTQYF
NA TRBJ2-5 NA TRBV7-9 TGTGCCAGCAGCAACGGGTCCCCTTGGGAGACCCAGTACTTC CASSNGSPWETQYF
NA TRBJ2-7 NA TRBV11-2 TGTGCCAGCAGCTTCTCGGGGGGCAACTACGAGCAGTACTTC CASSFSGGNYEQYF
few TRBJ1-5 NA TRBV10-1 TGCGCCAGCACAGCGGGGAGAGTAAATAGCAATCAGCCCCAGCATTTT CASTAGRVNSNQPQHF
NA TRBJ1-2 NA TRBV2 TGTGCCAGCAGTGTCCTGCCCCGGGGCTACACCTTC CASSVLPRGYTF